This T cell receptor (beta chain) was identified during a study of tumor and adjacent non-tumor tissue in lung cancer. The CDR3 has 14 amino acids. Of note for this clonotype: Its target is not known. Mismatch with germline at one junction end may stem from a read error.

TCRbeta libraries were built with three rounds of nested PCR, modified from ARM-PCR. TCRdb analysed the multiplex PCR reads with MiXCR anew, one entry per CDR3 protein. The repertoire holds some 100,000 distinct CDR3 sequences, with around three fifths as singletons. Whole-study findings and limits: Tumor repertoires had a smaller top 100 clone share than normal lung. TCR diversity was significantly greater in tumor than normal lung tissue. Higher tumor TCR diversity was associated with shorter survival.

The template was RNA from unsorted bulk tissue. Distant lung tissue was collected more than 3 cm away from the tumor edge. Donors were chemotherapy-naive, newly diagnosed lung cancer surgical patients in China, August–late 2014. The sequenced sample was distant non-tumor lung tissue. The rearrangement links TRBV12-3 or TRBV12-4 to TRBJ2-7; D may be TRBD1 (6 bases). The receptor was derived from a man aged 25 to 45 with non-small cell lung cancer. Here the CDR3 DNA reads TGTGCCACCAGTCCCCGAACAGGGACCTACGAGCAGTACTTC. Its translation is CATSPRTGTYEQYF.